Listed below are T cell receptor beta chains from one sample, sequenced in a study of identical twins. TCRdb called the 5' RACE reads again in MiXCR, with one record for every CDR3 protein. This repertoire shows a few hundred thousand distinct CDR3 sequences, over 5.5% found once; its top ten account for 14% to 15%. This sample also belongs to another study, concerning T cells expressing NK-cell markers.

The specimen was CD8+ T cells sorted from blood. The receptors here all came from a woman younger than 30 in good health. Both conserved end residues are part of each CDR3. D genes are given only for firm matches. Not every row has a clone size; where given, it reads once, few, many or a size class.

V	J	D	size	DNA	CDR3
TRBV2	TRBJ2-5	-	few	TGTGCCAGCAGTGAATGGTCGGGGCGGAGGCAAGAGACCCAGTACTTC	CASSEWSGRRQETQYF
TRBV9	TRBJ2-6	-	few	TGTGCCAGTCTGGACGGCAGCTCTGGGGCCAACGTCCTGACTTTC	CASLDGSSGANVLTF
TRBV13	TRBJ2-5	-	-	TGTGCCAGCACTTCCTCGGGGGGCGTCAAAGACACCCAGTACTTC	CASTSSGGVKDTQYF
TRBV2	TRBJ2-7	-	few	TGTGCCAGCGCACCCTCGGGGGCGGGAGACTACGAGCAGTACTTC	CASAPSGAGDYEQYF
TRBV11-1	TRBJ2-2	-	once	TGTGCCAGCAGCTCATTCGTTTGGGGAAAGGGAACCTTTAACACCGGGGAGCTGTTTTTT	CASSSFVWGKGTFNTGELFF
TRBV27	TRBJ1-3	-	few	TGTGCCAGCAGTTTCAGGGTTCCTGGAAACACCATATATTTT	CASSFRVPGNTIYF
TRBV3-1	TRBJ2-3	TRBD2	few	TGTGCCAGCAGCCTCGAATACCCGGGAGGGGCAGATACGCAGTATTTT	CASSLEYPGGADTQYF
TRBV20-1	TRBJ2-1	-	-	TGCAGTGCCACCGGACCGTTAGACAATGAGCAGTTCTTC	CSATGPLDNEQFF
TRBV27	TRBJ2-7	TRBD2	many	TGTGCCAGCAGTCCCGGGGGGTACGAGCAGTACTTC	CASSPGGYEQYF
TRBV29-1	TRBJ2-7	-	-	TGCAGCGTACAGGAGGGCGAGCAGTACTTC	CSVQEGEQYF
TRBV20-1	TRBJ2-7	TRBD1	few	TGCAGTGCTAGAGGGGACAGCTTCTACGAGCAGTACTTC	CSARGDSFYEQYF
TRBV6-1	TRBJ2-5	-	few	TGTGCCAGCAGTGAAATGTGGGGGCTCGGGGAGACCCAGTACTTC	CASSEMWGLGETQYF
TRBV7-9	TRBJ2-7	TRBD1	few	TGTGCCAGCAGCTTAGTGGGACAGTTATATCACGAGCAGTACTTC	CASSLVGQLYHEQYF
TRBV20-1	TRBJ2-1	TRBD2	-	TGCAGTGCTAACGGGTATAGCGGGAGATTAGACAATGAGCAGTTCTTC	CSANGYSGRLDNEQFF
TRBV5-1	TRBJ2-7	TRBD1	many	TGCGCCAGCAGGGGGACAGGGGATACGAAGCAGTACTTC	CASRGTGDTKQYF
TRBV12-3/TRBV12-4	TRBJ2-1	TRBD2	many	TGTGCCAGCAGCCCCCGGGGGGACAATGAGCAGTTCTTC	CASSPRGDNEQFF
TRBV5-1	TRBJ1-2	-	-	TGCGCCAGCGGTTCCCCAGGGGTGGCCTATGGCTACACCTTC	CASGSPGVAYGYTF
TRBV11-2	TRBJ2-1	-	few	TGTGCCAGCAGCTTATACCCCAACTCCTCCTACAGGTTCAATGAGCAGTTCTTC	CASSLYPNSSYRFNEQFF
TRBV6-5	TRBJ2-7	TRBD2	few	TGTGCCAGCAGTTACTCTAGGGCCCTAGCGGACTACGAGCAGTACTTC	CASSYSRALADYEQYF
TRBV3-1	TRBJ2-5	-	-	TGTGCCAGCAGCCAAGAGGGCTGGGAAGGCGAGACCCAGTACTTC	CASSQEGWEGETQYF
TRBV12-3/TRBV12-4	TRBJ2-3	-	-	TGTGCCAGCAGTCGGGAGCGACCGGATCTCCAGTATTTT	CASSRERPDLQYF
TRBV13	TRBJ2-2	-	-	TGTGCCAGCAGCCCGTCATCCGGGGAGCTGTTTTTT	CASSPSSGELFF
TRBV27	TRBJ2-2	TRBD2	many	TGTGCCAGCAGTCCTCTCGGACTAGCGGGCACCGGGGAGCTGTTTTTT	CASSPLGLAGTGELFF
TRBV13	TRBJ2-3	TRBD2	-	TGTGCCAGCAGCTCGAGCGGGGGGTCCACAGATACGCAGTATTTT	CASSSSGGSTDTQYF
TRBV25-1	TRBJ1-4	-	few	TGTGCCAGCAGTGGTCCGGGACCTTCGGATGAAAAACTGTTTTTT	CASSGPGPSDEKLFF
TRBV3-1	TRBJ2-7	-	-	TGTGCCAGCAGCCCGAGTACGGGCTTCACCACCTACGAGCAGTACTTC	CASSPSTGFTTYEQYF
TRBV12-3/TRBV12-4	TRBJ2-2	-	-	TGTGCCATGGGGGACTCGGGGACCGGGGAGCTGTTTTTT	CAMGDSGTGELFF
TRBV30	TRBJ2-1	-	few	TGTGCCTGGAGCCTGGCCTACAATGAGCAGTTCTTC	CAWSLAYNEQFF
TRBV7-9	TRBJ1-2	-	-	TGTGCCAGCAGCTTAGGTGGGGCGCGGGGCTACACCTTC	CASSLGGARGYTF
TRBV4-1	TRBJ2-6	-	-	TGCGCCAGCAGCCAGGAAGCGGACGTCCTGACTTTC	CASSQEADVLTF
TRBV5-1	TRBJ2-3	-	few	TGCGCCAGCAGCTTAATCCCTGAGTCCTTAGATACGCAGTATTTT	CASSLIPESLDTQYF
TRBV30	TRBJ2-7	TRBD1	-	TGTGCCTGGAGTTACTCAGGGGGCGAGCAGTACTTC	CAWSYSGGEQYF
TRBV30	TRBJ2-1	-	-	TGTGCCTGGAGTCCATCCAATGAGCAGTTCTTC	CAWSPSNEQFF
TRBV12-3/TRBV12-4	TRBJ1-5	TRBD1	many	TGTGCCAGCAGCTCCGACAGGGATAGCAATCAGCCCCAGCATTTT	CASSSDRDSNQPQHF
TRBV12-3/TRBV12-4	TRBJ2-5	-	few	TGTGCCAGCAGTCTACAATTGGTCCGACAAGAGACCCAGTACTTC	CASSLQLVRQETQYF
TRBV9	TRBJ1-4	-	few	TGTGCCAGCAGTTCAGCCGGGGGAGGGGAAAAACTGTTTTTT	CASSSAGGGEKLFF
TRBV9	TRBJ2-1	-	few	TGTGCCAGCAGCGAGGGGAGTGGCGGCCACAATGAGCAGTTCTTC	CASSEGSGGHNEQFF
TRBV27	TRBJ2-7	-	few	TGTGCCAGCCAACACGGAGGCAGCCTCTTAGTTCCTTGGGAGCAGTACTTC	CASQHGGSLLVPWEQYF
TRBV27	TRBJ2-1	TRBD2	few	TGTGCCAGCAGGGCGGGACTAAACAATGAGCAGTTCTTC	CASRAGLNNEQFF
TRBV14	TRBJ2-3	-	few	TGTGCCAGCAGCCAGGCCACCCGGGGTTGGGGCACAGATACGCAGTATTTT	CASSQATRGWGTDTQYF
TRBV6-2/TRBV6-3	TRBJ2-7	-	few	TGTGCCAGCAGTTACTCGACTGCTGGACGGACACCCACCTACGAGCAGTACTTC	CASSYSTAGRTPTYEQYF
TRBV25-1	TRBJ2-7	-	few	TGTGCCAGCAGTGAATGGGGGAACAGACTATCCTACGAGCAGTACTTC	CASSEWGNRLSYEQYF
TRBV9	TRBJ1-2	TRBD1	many	TGTGCCAGCAGCGTAGCTTCAGGGGGCGCGGATGGCTACACCTTC	CASSVASGGADGYTF
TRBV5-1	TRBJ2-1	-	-	TGCGCCAGCAGCTTTTTTGGACAGAGCGACCCCAATGAGCAGTTCTTC	CASSFFGQSDPNEQFF
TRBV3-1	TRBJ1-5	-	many	TGTGCCAGCAGCCAAGATCGAGGTGCTAATCAGCCCCAGCATTTT	CASSQDRGANQPQHF
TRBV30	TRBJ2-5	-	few	TGTGCCTGGAGTCCTGCCGGGGAGACCCAGTACTTC	CAWSPAGETQYF
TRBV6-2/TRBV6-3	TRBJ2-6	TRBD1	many	TGTGCCAGCAGTTACCAGACAGGGGCTGGGGCCAACGTCCTGACTTTC	CASSYQTGAGANVLTF
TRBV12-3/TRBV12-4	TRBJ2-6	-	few	TGTGCCAGCAGTTTACAGCCCCTCGGCGTCGGGACTGGGGCCAACGTCCTGACTTTC	CASSLQPLGVGTGANVLTF
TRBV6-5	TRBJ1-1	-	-	TGTGCCAGCAGTTACAGGCCGGGAAACACTGAAGCTTTCTTT	CASSYRPGNTEAFF
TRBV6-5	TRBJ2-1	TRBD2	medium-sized	TGTGCCAGCAGTTATGGATCGGGAGGGCCCGATGAGCAGTTCTTC	CASSYGSGGPDEQFF
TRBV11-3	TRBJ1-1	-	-	TGTGCCAGCAGCTTAGGTACGGGGCGAGCTTTCTTT	CASSLGTGRAFF
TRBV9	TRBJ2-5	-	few	TGTGCCAGCAGCGAGCGAGCGGTAGAGACCCAGTACTTC	CASSERAVETQYF
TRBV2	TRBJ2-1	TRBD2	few	TGTGCCAGCCCGCGACTAGCGGGAAACAATGAGCAGTTCTTC	CASPRLAGNNEQFF
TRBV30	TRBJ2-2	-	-	TGTGCCTGGATGTGGGCCACCGGGGAGCTGTTTTTT	CAWMWATGELFF
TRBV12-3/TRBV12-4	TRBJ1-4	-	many	TGTGCCAGCAGCCCTTCGGGACACCCTAATGAAAAACTGTTTTTT	CASSPSGHPNEKLFF
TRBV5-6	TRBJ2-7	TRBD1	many	TGTGCCAGCAGCCAGGACAGGGAGTACGAGCAGTACTTC	CASSQDREYEQYF
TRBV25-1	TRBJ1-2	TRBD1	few	TGTGCCAGCAGTGAATTAACAACAGGGGGCGTCGACTACACCTTC	CASSELTTGGVDYTF
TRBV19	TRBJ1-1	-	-	TGTGCCAGTAGTATCTCGAACACTGAAGCTTTCTTT	CASSISNTEAFF
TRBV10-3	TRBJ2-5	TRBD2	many	TGTGCCATCAAAGCGGGGGGACGCCAAGAGACCCAGTACTTC	CAIKAGGRQETQYF
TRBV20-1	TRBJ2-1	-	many	TGCAGTGCCTCCCCAGGGGGGAGGGGCAATGAGCAGTTCTTC	CSASPGGRGNEQFF